The rows below give T cell receptor beta chains drawn from one sample of a study of OX40 agonist ivuxolimab in advanced cancers. The table came from immunoSEQ multiplex PCR; TCRdb's copy has only in-frame clones and leaves some out. This sample has some 64,000 clones, with 70% to 90% found just once. This specimen consisted of CD4+ or CD8+ T cells sorted from blood, obtained in a trial of the OX40 agonist ivuxolimab. These receptors came from an adult with an advanced solid tumor such as melanoma, head and neck, liver or kidney cancer. Each CDR3 is given with its conserved first and last residue. D genes are given only for firm matches. Rows give clone size only sometimes, using once, few, many, or a class for an expanded clone.

d_call	v_call	clone_size	j_call	cdr3_nt	cdr3_aa
NA	TRBV19	once	TRBJ1-2	TGTGCCAGTCGGGGTAACTATGGCTACACCTTC	CASRGNYGYTF
TRBD1	TRBV2	NA	TRBJ1-4	TGTGCCAGCAGAAGGGACAGGGGGGATGAAAAACTGTTTTTT	CASRRDRGDEKLFF
NA	TRBV7-9	NA	TRBJ2-2	TGTGCCAGCATAAAATACGGGGAGCTGTTTTTT	CASIKYGELFF
NA	TRBV7-9	NA	TRBJ1-5	TGTGCCAGCAGCTTGGGGGGGGAAAGGCCCCAGCATTTT	CASSLGGERPQHF
NA	TRBV27	NA	TRBJ1-2	TGTGCCAGCAGTTGGGTCCGGGACCGGGCTTTCAAGGGCTACACCTTC	CASSWVRDRAFKGYTF
NA	TRBV19	NA	TRBJ1-2	TGTGCCAGTCGTATGGGGGCAGGTAACTATGGCTACACCTTC	CASRMGAGNYGYTF
NA	TRBV2	NA	TRBJ1-5	TGTGCCAGCAGGCCACAAGTTCTAAATCAGCCCCAGCATTTT	CASRPQVLNQPQHF
TRBD1	TRBV5-1	NA	TRBJ2-1	TGCGCCAGCAGCTTGACCACAGGGGGCGCCTCCTACAATGAGCAGTTCTTC	CASSLTTGGASYNEQFF
TRBD1	TRBV27	NA	TRBJ1-2	TGTGCCAGCAGTTTATCAGGGTTCCCCAGGGACAGCTATGGCTACACCTTC	CASSLSGFPRDSYGYTF
TRBD1	TRBV7-6	NA	TRBJ2-3	TGTGCCAGCAGCCCCAGGGGGGATACGCAGTATTTT	CASSPRGDTQYF
TRBD1	TRBV2	NA	TRBJ2-7	TGTGCCAGCAATAGACAGGGATACGAGCAGTACTTC	CASNRQGYEQYF
NA	TRBV6-6	NA	TRBJ1-5	TGTGCCAGCAGGCTCAACTCAGGGCTAGGGCAGCCCCAGCATTTT	CASRLNSGLGQPQHF
NA	TRBV2	NA	TRBJ2-6	TGTGCCAGCACCTTTGGCAGGGCGACTGGGGCCAACGTCCTGACTTTC	CASTFGRATGANVLTF
NA	TRBV19	NA	TRBJ2-2	TGTGCCAGTAGCAAGCCCGACGGGCCCCGAGGGGAGCTGTTTTTT	CASSKPDGPRGELFF
TRBD1	TRBV10-2	NA	TRBJ1-5	TGCGCCAGCAGTGAGTTGACAGGGGACCAGCCCCAGCATTTT	CASSELTGDQPQHF
NA	TRBV4-1	NA	TRBJ2-2	TGCGCCAGCAGCCGCCAGACATGGGGAACCGGGGAGCTGTTTTTT	CASSRQTWGTGELFF
TRBD2	TRBV6-5	NA	TRBJ2-1	TGTGCCAGCAGCCAGACTAGCGGTTACAATGAGCAGTTCTTC	CASSQTSGYNEQFF
TRBD2	TRBV6-5	few	TRBJ2-7	TGTGCCAGCAGTTACTCGAGGACTAGCGTGTACGAGCAGTACTTC	CASSYSRTSVYEQYF
NA	TRBV2	NA	TRBJ2-3	TGTGCCAGCAGATCACAGTTGGTTAGCACAGATACGCAGTATTTT	CASRSQLVSTDTQYF
NA	TRBV4-1	once	TRBJ1-5	TGCGCCAGCAGCGTCGAATCTAACGGCAATCAGCCCCAGCATTTT	CASSVESNGNQPQHF
NA	TRBV29-1	NA	TRBJ2-1	TGCAGCTTCCACCGGAGGACTGGGTACAATGAGCAGTTCTTC	CSFHRRTGYNEQFF
TRBD1	TRBV5-4	NA	TRBJ2-5	TGTGCCAGCAGCTTGGTTGGACAGGGGGGCCGTATGGAGACCCAGTACTTC	CASSLVGQGGRMETQYF
NA	TRBV6-4	NA	TRBJ1-6	TGTGCCAGCAGTGACGGGACAAATAATTCACCCCTCCACTTT	CASSDGTNNSPLHF
NA	TRBV28	NA	TRBJ1-1	TGTGCCAGCAGGACCGAACAGAGTGAGAACACTGAAGCTTTCTTT	CASRTEQSENTEAFF
NA	TRBV18	NA	TRBJ2-2	TGTGCCAGCTCCCCCCTGGACTTGAACACCGGGGAGCTGTTTTTT	CASSPLDLNTGELFF
TRBD2	TRBV9	NA	TRBJ2-2	TGTGCCAGCAGCGTAGGACTAGCGGGGGCCTTAAACACCGGGGAGCTGTTTTTT	CASSVGLAGALNTGELFF
TRBD1	TRBV6-1	NA	TRBJ1-6	TGTGCCAGCAGTGGGACCAAGACAGGGAGCTCCTATAATTCACCCCTCCACTTT	CASSGTKTGSSYNSPLHF
NA	TRBV19	once	TRBJ2-3	TGTGCCAGTAGTGCCCAGACAGATACGCAGTATTTT	CASSAQTDTQYF
TRBD2	TRBV5-8	NA	TRBJ2-3	TGTGCCAGCAGCTTGACTAGCGGGGGGGCAACAGATACGCAGTATTTT	CASSLTSGGATDTQYF
NA	TRBV6-1	NA	TRBJ1-3	TGTGCCAGCAGTGAAATCCGCTCTGGAAACACCATATATTTT	CASSEIRSGNTIYF
NA	TRBV10-3	once	TRBJ2-5	TGTGCCATCAGTGAAATCTTCGGGGCCCGGGAGACCCAGTACTTC	CAISEIFGARETQYF
NA	TRBV10-1	NA	TRBJ2-5	TGCGCCAGCAGTGATGAGATGGGGGAGACCCAGTACTTC	CASSDEMGETQYF
NA	TRBV9	NA	TRBJ2-7	TGTGCCAGCAGCGTAGACCCCCAGACCACCTACGAGCAGTACTTC	CASSVDPQTTYEQYF
NA	TRBV4-1	NA	TRBJ2-2	TGCGCCAGCAGCCAAGGGGGCACCTTCACCGGGGAGCTGTTTTTT	CASSQGGTFTGELFF
TRBD2	TRBV5-4	NA	TRBJ2-3	TGTGCCAGCAGCTTGGGGGGAGGGACTAGTCGAAACACAGATACGCAGTATTTT	CASSLGGGTSRNTDTQYF
NA	TRBV6-1	NA	TRBJ1-2	TGTGCCAGCAGTGATTTCCCGGGAAGCTCCTATGGCTACACCTTC	CASSDFPGSSYGYTF
TRBD1	TRBV6-4	NA	TRBJ2-1	TGTGCCAGCCGCGGACAGGGTCACAATGAGCAGTTCTTC	CASRGQGHNEQFF
NA	TRBV5-4	NA	TRBJ1-3	TGTGCCAGCAGCTTCGGGGGGACTGGAAACACCATATATTTT	CASSFGGTGNTIYF
NA	TRBV7-8	once	TRBJ2-3	TGTGCCAGCAGCGACCGATTTCAGGGTCCCACAGATACGCAGTATTTT	CASSDRFQGPTDTQYF
NA	TRBV7-2	NA	TRBJ2-1	TGTGCCAGCAGCTTAGATGGGCGGCCGAAGCAGTTCTTC	CASSLDGRPKQFF
TRBD2	TRBV11-1	NA	TRBJ2-7	TGTGCCAGCAGCCTCCGAGGGGCTAGCGGGTCCTCCGAGCAGTACTTC	CASSLRGASGSSEQYF
NA	TRBV5-1	NA	TRBJ2-3	TGCGCCAGCAGCTTGCAGGGCCGAGATACGCAGTATTTT	CASSLQGRDTQYF
TRBD2	TRBV11-3	NA	TRBJ2-7	TGTGCCAGCAGCCCGGGGGGGGCCGATGTCGACGAGCAGTACTTC	CASSPGGADVDEQYF
NA	TRBV6-1	NA	TRBJ2-3	TGTGCCAGCAGTACAGCTAGCACAGATACGCAGTATTTT	CASSTASTDTQYF
NA	TRBV19	NA	TRBJ2-7	TGTGCCAGTACCGGGGCGGGCAACTCCTACGAGCAGTACTTC	CASTGAGNSYEQYF
NA	TRBV6-5	once	TRBJ2-1	TGTGCCAGCAGTTATTACAGGGTTACCAATGAGCAGTTCTTC	CASSYYRVTNEQFF
NA	TRBV5-1	NA	TRBJ1-2	TGCGCCAGTCGGCCAGTCGGCTATGGCTACACCTTC	CASRPVGYGYTF
TRBD1	TRBV6-5	NA	TRBJ1-5	TGTGCCAGCAGCCCAACAGGACAGGGGTGGCAGCCCCAGCATTTT	CASSPTGQGWQPQHF
TRBD2	TRBV30	NA	TRBJ2-2	TGCGGCGGGGGGAACACCGGGGAGCTGTTTTTT	CGGGNTGELFF
NA	TRBV7-9	once	TRBJ2-5	TGTGCCAGCAGCTTCCCGGGTAGCACCGTGGAGACCCAGTACTTC	CASSFPGSTVETQYF
TRBD2	TRBV27	NA	TRBJ2-3	TGTGCCAGCAGTTTATGGGGACTAGAGGTTGAAGATACGCAGTATTTT	CASSLWGLEVEDTQYF
NA	TRBV27	NA	TRBJ1-5	TGTGCCAGCAGTTTAGAGGGGTATAGCAATCAGCCCCAGCATTTT	CASSLEGYSNQPQHF
TRBD1	TRBV27	NA	TRBJ1-2	TGTGCCAGCAGTTTAGGAACGACAGGGCTTGGCTACACCTTC	CASSLGTTGLGYTF
TRBD1	TRBV7-2	NA	TRBJ1-1	TGTGCCAGCAGCTCGCGGTCAGGGGGGGCCACTGAAGCTTTCTTT	CASSSRSGGATEAFF
TRBD1	TRBV19	NA	TRBJ1-3	TGTGCCAGTAGTAGGCCGGGACAGAACTCTGGAAACACCATATATTTT	CASSRPGQNSGNTIYF
NA	TRBV5-5	once	TRBJ2-7	TGTGCCAGCAGCTTGGAGAGGGTAGGGAACGAGCAGTACTTC	CASSLERVGNEQYF
NA	TRBV5-4	NA	TRBJ2-1	TGTGCCAGCAGCTTGGTGGTGAGCTCCTACAATGAGCAGTTCTTC	CASSLVVSSYNEQFF
TRBD1	TRBV10-3	NA	TRBJ1-5	TGTGCCATCAGCAGGGGGCCAGGCAATCAGCCCCAGCATTTT	CAISRGPGNQPQHF
NA	TRBV9	once	TRBJ2-3	TGTGCCAGCAGCGTAGGGATCACAGATACGCAGTATTTT	CASSVGITDTQYF